Listed below are T cell receptor beta chains from one sample, sequenced in a study of T cell responses to AZD1222 COVID-19 vaccine. Profiled with immunoSEQ multiplex PCR; TCRdb holds only in-frame clones, not every one. The sample has some 69,000 clones; about four fifths are singletons. Material: peripheral blood, obtained 28 days after the second AZD1222 dose. All receptors come from an adult who received the AZD1222 COVID-19 vaccine. Both conserved end residues are part of each CDR3. Each record gives: J gene, V gene, clone size, CDR3 length, D gene, CDR3 protein, CDR3 DNA. A D gene is named only where the DNA matches it firmly. Clone size is given for some rows only: seen once, a few or many times, or a class if the clone is expanded.

>TRBJ2-1|TRBV7-9|NA|14|NA
CASSLARAYNEQFF
TGTGCCAGCAGCTTGGCAAGAGCCTACAATGAGCAGTTCTTC
>TRBJ1-2|TRBV5-4|NA|15|TRBD1
CASSWGTGGHSGYTF
TGTGCCAGCAGCTGGGGGACAGGGGGGCACTCGGGCTACACCTTC
>TRBJ1-4|TRBV4-3|NA|14|NA
CASSQVGGDEKLFF
TGCGCCAGCAGCCAAGTTGGGGGGGACGAAAAACTGTTTTTT
>TRBJ1-6|TRBV5-1|NA|17|TRBD1
CASSLDGQGPRNSPLHF
TGCGCCAGCAGCTTGGACGGACAGGGACCAAGGAATTCACCCCTCCACTTT
>TRBJ1-5|TRBV6-7|few|15|NA
CASSYSWASLTPQHF
TGTGCCAGCAGTTACTCCTGGGCGAGCCTAACGCCCCAGCATTTT
>TRBJ2-7|TRBV28|NA|15|TRBD2
CASSLTSALTYEQYF
TGTGCCAGCAGTTTGACTAGCGCCCTCACCTACGAGCAGTACTTC
>TRBJ1-3|TRBV3-1/TRBV3-2|NA|14|NA
CASSQGGPGNTIYF
TGTGCCAGCAGCCAAGGGGGTCCAGGAAACACCATATATTTT
>TRBJ1-3|TRBV30|NA|13|TRBD1
CAWNAGGGNTIYF
TGTGCCTGGAACGCAGGGGGAGGAAACACCATATATTTT
>TRBJ2-3|TRBV7-9|few|14|NA
CASSQQLRTDTQYF
TGTGCCAGCAGCCAACAGTTACGCACAGATACGCAGTATTTT
>TRBJ1-3|TRBV11-2|NA|17|TRBD1
CASSSSDLDRMRGTIYF
TGTGCCAGCAGCTCGTCCGATTTGGACAGGATGCGTGGCACCATATATTTT
>TRBJ1-1|TRBV7-8|NA|16|NA
CASSPIRTARGGKAFF
TGTGCCAGCAGCCCAATAAGGACAGCGAGGGGAGGGAAGGCTTTCTTT
>TRBJ1-6|TRBV4-1|NA|17|NA
CASREGWLSRGNSPLHF
TGCGCCAGCAGGGAAGGATGGCTCTCACGGGGTAATTCACCCCTCCACTTT
>TRBJ2-5|TRBV27|NA|13|NA
CASSVQRGETQYF
TGTGCCAGCAGTGTACAAAGGGGAGAGACCCAGTACTTC
>TRBJ2-1|TRBV2|once|13|NA
CASGRDSYNEQFF
TGTGCCAGCGGCCGGGACTCCTACAATGAGCAGTTCTTC
>TRBJ2-2|TRBV7-3|NA|16|TRBD2
CASSPSGGALSGELFF
TGTGCCAGCAGCCCCAGCGGGGGGGCCCTAAGCGGGGAGCTGTTTTTT
>TRBJ2-1|TRBV7-5|NA|15|NA
CARSLESAGNNEQFF
TGTGCCAGAAGCTTAGAGTCGGCGGGGAACAATGAGCAGTTCTTC
>TRBJ2-3|TRBV5-1|NA|13|NA
CASSLASLDTQYF
TGCGCCAGCAGCTTGGCGTCCTTAGATACGCAGTATTTT
>TRBJ1-4|TRBV27|NA|14|NA
CASSWTITNEKLFF
TGTGCCAGCAGTTGGACAATAACTAATGAAAAACTGTTTTTT
>TRBJ2-7|TRBV28|NA|13|NA
CASSMVRGTEQYF
TGTGCCAGCAGTATGGTACGAGGGACCGAGCAGTACTTC
>TRBJ2-7|TRBV7-9|NA|13|NA
CASSLGAGAEQYF
TGTGCCAGCAGCTTAGGGGCAGGGGCCGAGCAGTACTTC
>TRBJ1-5|TRBV18|NA|15|NA
CASSPETPGRRPQHF
TGTGCCAGCTCACCAGAAACCCCGGGTCGTCGGCCCCAGCATTTT
>TRBJ1-6|TRBV6-1|NA|14|NA
CASRAGNNNSPLHF
TGTGCCAGCAGGGCGGGGAATAATAATTCACCCCTCCACTTT
>TRBJ1-4|TRBV5-1|NA|17|TRBD1
CASSLEGAGALHEKLFF
TGCGCCAGCAGCTTGGAGGGGGCAGGGGCCCTCCATGAAAAACTGTTTTTT
>TRBJ2-1|TRBV19|NA|14|NA
CASSISSLYNEQFF
TGTGCCAGTAGTATCTCCAGCTTATACAATGAGCAGTTCTTC
>TRBJ2-5|TRBV6-4|NA|13|NA
CASSDQAGETQYF
TGTGCCAGCAGTGATCAAGCGGGTGAGACCCAGTACTTC
>TRBJ2-7|TRBV5-1|NA|16|TRBD2
CASSRSGLAGEDEQYF
TGCGCCAGCAGCAGATCGGGACTAGCGGGGGAAGACGAGCAGTACTTC
>TRBJ1-2|TRBV15|NA|12|TRBD1
CATQRTGHGYTF
TGTGCCACCCAAAGGACAGGGCATGGCTACACCTTC
>TRBJ2-7|TRBV6-1|NA|11|NA
CASSDHYEQYF
TGTGCCAGCAGTGATCACTACGAGCAGTACTTC
>TRBJ2-5|TRBV19|NA|12|TRBD2
CASSGGEETQYF
TGTGCCAGTAGCGGGGGGGAAGAGACCCAGTACTTC
>TRBJ2-7|TRBV6-5|NA|14|NA
CASRTTVFSYEQYF
TGTGCCAGCAGGACGACAGTCTTTTCCTACGAGCAGTACTTC
>TRBJ2-5|TRBV7-2|NA|16|TRBD2
CASSSLAGGLQETQYF
TGTGCCAGCAGCTCCTTAGCGGGGGGCCTCCAAGAGACCCAGTACTTC
>TRBJ2-1|TRBV18|NA|17|TRBD1
CASSPPGQGAAQNEQFF
TGTGCCAGCTCACCACCGGGACAGGGAGCCGCACAGAATGAGCAGTTCTTC
>TRBJ2-3|TRBV5-1|once|15|TRBD1
CASQEGQGSTDTQYF
TGCGCCAGCCAGGAAGGACAGGGGAGCACAGATACGCAGTATTTT
>TRBJ2-3|TRBV24-1|once|17|TRBD2
CATSAPSGAWGSDTQYF
TGTGCCACCAGTGCTCCTAGCGGGGCCTGGGGTTCAGATACGCAGTATTTT
>TRBJ1-2|TRBV30|once|11|NA
CAWSELGGYTF
TGTGCCTGGAGCGAACTGGGGGGCTACACCTTC
>TRBJ1-5|TRBV5-8|NA|17|NA
CASHPETVSDSNQPQHF
TGTGCCAGCCACCCAGAAACGGTTTCCGATTCCAATCAGCCCCAGCATTTT
>TRBJ1-1|TRBV21-1|NA|21|NA
CASSKRPVRLYRAGINTEAFF
TGTGCCAGCAGCAAAAGGCCCGTCCGTCTCTACCGTGCAGGGATTAACACTGAAGCTTTCTTT
>TRBJ1-2|TRBV9|NA|15|NA
CASSAGPGTPDGYTF
TGTGCCAGCAGCGCCGGCCCGGGGACACCAGACGGCTACACCTTC
>TRBJ1-3|TRBV9|few|15|TRBD1
CASSPQQGVGNTIYF
TGTGCCAGCAGCCCGCAACAGGGGGTTGGAAACACCATATATTTT
>TRBJ2-7|TRBV12-3/TRBV12-4|NA|12|NA
CASSLLGHEQYF
TGTGCCAGCAGTTTATTGGGCCACGAGCAGTACTTC
>TRBJ1-4|TRBV12-3/TRBV12-4|NA|12|NA
CASSTGTQKLFF
TGTGCCAGCAGTACCGGGACACAAAAACTGTTTTTT
>TRBJ2-3|TRBV5-5|NA|14|NA
CASSRTTRSDTQYF
TGTGCCAGCAGCCGAACCACGAGGTCAGATACGCAGTATTTT
>TRBJ2-5|TRBV5-5|few|20|TRBD2
CASSPASGLAGGPSSKTQYF
TGTGCCAGCAGCCCTGCCTCCGGACTAGCGGGGGGGCCTAGTTCAAAGACCCAGTACTTC
>TRBJ2-7|TRBV27|few|12|NA
CASSFSRYEQYF
TGTGCCAGCAGTTTTTCCCGATACGAGCAGTACTTC
>TRBJ2-5|TRBV10-1|NA|13|NA
CASSETPERTQYF
TGCGCCAGCAGTGAGACACCAGAGAGGACCCAGTACTTC
>TRBJ1-2|TRBV7-2|NA|14|NA
CASSLIGGNYGYTF
TGTGCCAGCAGCTTAATCGGGGGGAACTATGGCTACACCTTC
>TRBJ2-3|TRBV7-9|NA|12|NA
CASSRSTDTQYF
TGTGCCAGCAGCCGGAGCACAGATACGCAGTATTTT
>TRBJ1-1|TRBV2|few|14|TRBD1
CASRVTGGGTEAFF
TGTGCCAGCAGGGTGACAGGGGGCGGCACTGAAGCTTTCTTT